One and the same sample provided the 6 T cell receptor beta chains below, sequenced in a study of T cell repertoires in cytomegalovirus infection. No cognate antigen is known for these TCRs. MiXCR, applied by TCRdb to the reads, yields one record per CDR3 protein. The table records fewer than 850,000 distinct CDR3 sequences, around 29% of them present only once. The sample consisted of cultured CD8+ T cells from PBMCs, taken from culture after CMV antigen stimulation. Receptors were obtained from a human donor in good health (CMV status not recorded). Some clones in this sample may be carry-over from other donors' samples.

Note on this clonotype: At one of its ends the junction is not consistent with the germline gene, which may arise from a read error. The chain joins TRBV19 to TRBJ1-5; D might be TRBD1 (5 bases). This CDR3 is built from 14 residues. CDR1 and CDR2 from the germline V gene are LNHDA and SQIVND (reference sequence). CDR3 sequence reads: CASKGRGNGQPQHF. CDR3 in DNA: TGTGCAAGTAAGGGAAGGGGAAACGGTCAGCCCCAGCATTTT. The whole variable domain, remainder taken from reference TRBV19 and TRBJ1-5, is DGGITQSPKYLFRKEGQNVTLSCEQNLNHDAMYWYRQDPGQGLRLIYYSQIVNDFQKGDIAEGYSVSREKKESFPLTVTSAQKNPTAFYLCASKGRGNGQPQHFGDGTRLSIL.

The V and J genes are TRBV7-6 and TRBJ2-3, with D perhaps TRBD1 (8 bases). The CDR3 sequence is 16 residues long. The germline gives CDR1 SGHVS, CDR2 FNYEAQ. The V end lost 4 bases, the J end lost 11 bases, and 25 bases lay between the germline ends. The CDR3 protein is CASSSGGGGPVWEQYF. The CDR3 nucleotides read TGTGCCAGCAGCTCAGGGGGCGGGGGCCCAGTCTGGGAGCAGTATTTT.

Notes on this clonotype: A single base separates this from a much larger clone, so it may be a read error. The chain is built from TRBV15 and TRBJ2-3; D ambiguous. Germline CDR1 LNHNV, CDR2 YYDKDF (reference sequence). This CDR3 contains 17 residues. With 0 bases removed from V and 1 base from J, the gap between germline ends came to 14 bases. Here the CDR3 DNA reads TGTGCCACCAGCAGAGATCAGAGGAGACAACGCACAGATACGCAGTATTTT. It translates to CATSRDQRRQRTDTQYF.

This clonotype has more than one count but fewer than ten. This chain links TRBV7-9 with TRBJ2-4; D could derive from TRBD1 or TRBD2 (5 bases each). This CDR3 region has 15 residues. Germline CDR1 and CDR2: SEHNR and FQNEAQ (reference sequence). V lost 5 bases, J lost 0 bases, and 11 bases lay in between. The CDR3 region has the DNA TGTGCCAGCAGCCGACGGGACCTAGCCAAAAACATTCAGTACTTC. Its translation is CASSRRDLAKNIQYF.

This clonotype has only a few counts. This chain links TRBV6-4 with TRBJ2-3; 7 bases match TRBD1. Germline values: CDR1 MRHNA, CDR2 SNTAGT. This CDR3 is built from 15 residues. J gave up 0 bases and V 4 bases, and 4 bases lay outside the gene matches. The chain's CDR3 is CASSARGRSTDTQYF. The CDR3 DNA follows: TGTGCCAGCAGTGCGAGGGGGCGAAGCACAGATACGCAGTATTTT.

Many counts were recorded for this clonotype. This sequence joins TRBV7-2 and TRBJ1-2; 9 bases align to TRBD1. V lost 5 bases and J lost 3; bases outside the gene matches: 4. The CDR3 runs to 14 residues. CDR1 is SGHTA and CDR2 is FQGNSA in the germline V gene. The CDR3 bases are TGTGCCAGCAGCCCACAGGGGGCTCACTATGGCTACACCTTC. It translates to CASSPQGAHYGYTF.